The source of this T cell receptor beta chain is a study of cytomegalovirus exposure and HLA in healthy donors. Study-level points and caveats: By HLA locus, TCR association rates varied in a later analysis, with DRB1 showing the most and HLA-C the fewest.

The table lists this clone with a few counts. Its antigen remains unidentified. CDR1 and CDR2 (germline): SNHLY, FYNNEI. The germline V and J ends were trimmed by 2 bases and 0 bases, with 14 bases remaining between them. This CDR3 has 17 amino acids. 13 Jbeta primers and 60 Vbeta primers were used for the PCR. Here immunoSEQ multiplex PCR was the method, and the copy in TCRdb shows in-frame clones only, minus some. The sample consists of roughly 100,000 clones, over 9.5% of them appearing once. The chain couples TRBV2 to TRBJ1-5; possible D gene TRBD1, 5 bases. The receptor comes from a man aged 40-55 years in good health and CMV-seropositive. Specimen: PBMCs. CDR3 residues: CASSEKGSYYSNQPQHF. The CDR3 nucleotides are TGTGCCAGCAGTGAAAAGGGGTCCTATTATAGCAATCAGCCCCAGCATTTT. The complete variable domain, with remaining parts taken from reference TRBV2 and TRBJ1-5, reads EPEVTQTPSHQVTQMGQEVILRCVPISNHLYFYWYRQILGQKVEFLVSFYNNEISEKSEIFDDQFSVERPDGSNFTLKIRSTKLEDSAMYFCASSEKGSYYSNQPQHFGDGTRLSIL.